This record concerns one TCR beta chain sequence. This clone's antigen is unknown. Base qualities are not provided; no much larger clone lies one nucleotide away. The data are from a study of cytomegalovirus exposure and HLA in healthy donors (dated by TCRdb to about 2017). At the level of the whole study: According to an earlier analysis of around 600 of the donors, about 179 million T cells yielded 117 million unique TCR beta sequences and about 300 Gb of sequence data. About 300 gigabases of sequencing data and around 85 million unique TCR sequences made up an early release that covered over 550 HLA-typed donors. The genetic ancestry cluster associated with self-reported Caucasian donors included over 80% of the 398 genotyped donors. The study aimed to test whether signatures of past pathogen exposure could be identified by cataloging public T cell receptors. Using immunosequencing, the study profiled T cell repertoires from about 610 subjects and related those repertoires to cytomegalovirus serostatus. Besides the first cohort of about 730 subjects, a separate validation cohort made up of roughly 120 different subjects was used. To predict cytomegalovirus infection status, the study brought together high-throughput TCR immunosequencing, statistical association of individual TCRs with disease status, and machine learning. In a later analysis, previously published TCR beta repertoires from several hundred donors were re-analyzed and high-resolution HLA genotyping was added so that TCR occurrence patterns could be studied. Rather than using new phenotypic data, the later analysis identified candidate immune exposures from TCR beta sequences and from how often those sequences occurred across donors. An earlier analysis of fewer than 700 of the donors applied high-throughput TCR beta sequencing to assess whether each TCR beta V gene segment acted as functional or pseudogenic. Donor age, sex, ethnicity and CMV serostatus were collected together with the repertoire data. A later genetic analysis used genome-wide SNP genotypes for about 65% of the roughly 700 donors, treating that subset as a discovery cohort. Every repertoire in the discovery cohort had been generated on one and the same sequencing platform. Class I and class II HLA loci were covered by the typing at four-digit resolution. The number of typed donors differed by locus: about 629-630 for A, B, C, DRB1 and DQB1; 522 for DQA1; 606 for DPA1; and 400 to 480 for DPB1. Because of strong linkage in the cohort, roughly 5 DR-DQ haplotypes were treated as single units for association and clustering. On average, about 240,000 unique TCR beta nucleotide sequences were sequenced per donor among some 420 genotyped donors of the cohort, with roughly a sixth of those sequences being non-productive.

The cohort consisted of hundreds of healthy bone marrow donors. At the time of sampling, every cohort member was nominally healthy, though immune exposures that went unrecorded were likely present. The donor was CMV seronegative and was included in the group of a few hundred seronegative cohort members. Every donor gave a peripheral blood sample, and the peripheral blood mononuclear cells from that sample were used for TCR beta sequencing. The Qiagen DNeasy Blood Extraction Kit was used to extract genomic DNA from the blood cell samples. The library relied on the immunoSEQ multiplex PCR assay. For the multiplex PCR, a mixture combining 60 forward primers for TCR Vbeta segments and 13 reverse primers for TCR Jbeta segments was used. Amplification of the CDR3 region of rearranged TCR beta genes was performed with a multiplex PCR assay on genomic DNA. On the Illumina HiSeq System, the amplified TCR beta libraries were sequenced as 87-base-pair reads. The original methods were these. Across the 500 to 850 repertoires, a later analysis counted about 81 million unique TCR beta chains, 8.5 million to 12 million of which were shared by at least two donors. Raw reads were error-corrected and collapsed into unique sequences by a nearest-neighbor algorithm in which closely related sequences were merged to remove PCR and sequencing errors. Alignment of CDR3 sequences to IMGT reference sequences was used to assign V, D and J gene segments. For a sequence to be retained, at least a six-nucleotide match to both a V gene segment and a J gene segment was required. A rearrangement counted as productive if the CDR3 had no stop codons and remained in frame with V and J, and every other rearrangement counted as non-productive. CDR3 was defined by IMGT convention, running from the second conserved V-encoded cysteine to the conserved J-encoded phenylalanine. The earlier analysis of about 500 of the donors excluded sequences that lacked an unambiguous match to a single V gene segment. In an earlier analysis of roughly 600 of the donors, a V segment was called functional when productive rearrangements were above 56.7%, and segregating when the standard deviation between donors exceeded 5%. A statistical classification framework was developed to diagnose cytomegalovirus status using the catalog of TCR beta chain sequences. In a later analysis, TCR nucleotide sequences were compared against IMGT/GENE-DB human TR gene sequences so that V and J genes could be assigned. In a later analysis, CDR3 sequences and most-parsimonious VDJ recombination scenarios were assigned using the TCRdist pipeline. In a later analysis, every TCR beta chain was defined by the combination of its CDR3 amino acid sequence and its V-gene family, and reads without a unique V-gene family were dropped. In a later analysis, nearly 600 highly shared, low-generation-probability nucleotide sequences were removed to address suspected cross-contamination and a sequencing artifact. For each public chain, a later analysis derived a clonal expansion index from normalized ranks of inferred template counts within each repertoire. A later analysis computed generation probabilities with a VDJ recombination model fitted to out-of-frame rearrangements, and checked the results against IGoR. In a later analysis, hypergeometric tests were used to score TCR-TCR, TCR-HLA and TCR-CMV co-occurrence, with a repertoire-size bias correction applied to TCR pairs. To estimate false discovery rates, a later analysis permuted the HLA or CMV assignments 20 times. In a later analysis, co-occurring TCRs were grouped using DBSCAN, and TCRdist sequence similarity was added for clustering within HLA-allele-positive subsets. Repertoires with fewer than 30,000 or more than 120,000 public chains were left out of co-occurrence clustering, as were five repertoires with anomalous nucleotide sharing. TCRdb limited this immuneACCESS table to in-frame rearrangements with V and J called. A share of clones is missing; checked studies link under half to unresolved V genes, and the rest is unexplained. The V and J calls and clone size were taken over from that table, and D and trimming were inferred from the DNA. This sample lists some 60,000 clones; 80% were detected once. Less than 7% of the sample is held by the ten biggest clonotypes.

Study-wide conclusions, independent of this receptor: According to a later analysis, parvovirus B19, influenza, CMV and Epstein-Barr virus appeared linked to several top co-occurrence clusters. V-gene and J-gene trimming of TCR beta chains was associated with a missense DCLRE1C variant in a later genetic analysis, and the association was replicated in an independent cohort. Linkage disequilibrium might explain the correlated functional status among segregating V segments, but an unknown experimental factor could not be ruled out. In this cohort, only TCR beta chains were sequenced, and detectable features were limited by the absence of alpha or paired-chain data. Strong co-occurrence of HLA alleles, especially DR and DQ, made assigning TCR associations to individual alleles difficult. Because HLA typing was unavailable for some donors at each locus, only the typed subset was used in association tests. According to a later analysis, TCR association rates differed among HLA loci, with DRB1 alleles showing the most associated TCRs and HLA-C alleles showing the fewest. The study gave a list of 150 to 200 TCR beta chains associated with cytomegalovirus. A further reported finding was that TCR beta sequences accurately predicted the HLA-A and HLA-B alleles for most subjects in the first cohort. Most TCR sequences were observed very rarely across donors, whereas some public TCRs were present in many individuals. In a later analysis, HLA-associated TCR beta chains showed more clonal expansion and lower generation probabilities than non-associated chains that were equally common. Immune exposure information for the cohort was limited to CMV serostatus. In both the original and validation cohorts, the classifier was reported to diagnose cytomegalovirus status with high specificity and sensitivity. Sequencing depth was assumed to be roughly uniform across donors in the presence/absence analyses, though that assumption may not hold. The earlier analysis of nearly 600 of the donors excluded roughly 17 rarely observed V segments, including chromosome 9 orphons, because counts were too low. Specific HLA alleles were associated with 15,000 to 20,000 TCR beta sequences at a false discovery rate of 0.05 in a later analysis. Broadly in line with IMGT annotations, most TCR beta V segments showed up in productive rearrangements about 87% or about 30% of the time in an earlier analysis of about 500 of the donors. In a later analysis, most CMV-associated TCR beta chains were found to appear HLA-restricted, with HLA associations seemingly driven largely by CMV exposure. Because the 87-base-pair reads could not distinguish some IMGT-functional V segments, including TRBV6-2 and TRBV6-3, those segments were excluded. The authors suggested that the approach could potentially be extended to other disease states and immunological phenotypes. According to a later genetic analysis, donors in an Asian-associated ancestry cluster had fewer N-insertions in productive TCRs than the approximately 650-donor mean. A cluster of highly shared sequence variants was judged likely to represent a technical artifact of the sequencing pipeline. In vitro tests confirmed that a few of the cytomegalovirus-associated TCR beta chains recognize cytomegalovirus antigens.

V loses 5 bases, J loses 2 bases, and the germline ends lie 11 bases apart. Reading from cysteine to phenylalanine, the CDR3 counts 14 amino acids. Of the read, only the CDR3 DNA is kept; its 42 bases are in frame from base 1. CDR1 SGHTA and CDR2 FQGNSA are derived from the germline V gene. The rearrangement joined TRBV7-2 to TRBJ2-3; perhaps TRBD2 is the D gene, with 6 bases matching. Sequencing was carried out using PBMCs. This TCR was sampled from a male donor in good health and CMV-seronegative. The DNA is as follows: TGTGCCAGCAGCGAATCTAGCGACACAGATACGCAGTATTTT. Its protein is CASSESSDTDTQYF.